There are many counts of the clone carrying this TCR beta chain. Its antigen is undetermined. Trimming stripped 4 bases from V and 4 bases from J, with 8 bases between. This CDR3 comprises 12 residues. The germline V gene encodes CDR1 SGDLS and CDR2 YYNGEE. These data come from a study of CD8 T cells in ankylosing spondylitis. Study-wide points: Typical of ankylosing spondylitis blood, it appeared, was a TCR beta motif of seven to nine highly homologous variants. Earlier authors reported some of these motif variants in reactive arthritis synovial fluid and blood.

The TCR beta libraries were generated through quantitative 5'-RACE incorporating molecular barcodes. MiXCR was run by TCRdb on the 5' RACE reads, yielding one entry per CDR3 protein. The data show roughly 30,000 distinct CDR3 sequences, roughly 5.3% seen once. This clonotype originated in a female donor with ankylosing spondylitis or in good health (not recorded which). The sequencing sample was made of blood, either unsorted or a sorted T cell fraction (not recorded which). The chain joins TRBV9 to TRBJ2-5; D may be TRBD1 or TRBD2 (5 bases each). Here the CDR3 DNA reads TGTGCCAGCAGCTCTGGGGGAGAGACCCAGTACTTC. It specifies CASSSGGETQYF. The variable domain in full, with the rest retrieved from reference TRBV9 and TRBJ2-5, is DSGVTQTPKHLITATGQRVTLRCSPRSGDLSVYWYQQSLDQGLQFLIQYYNGEERAKGNILERFSAQQFPDLHSELNLSSLELGDSALYFCASSSGGETQYFGPGTRLLVL.